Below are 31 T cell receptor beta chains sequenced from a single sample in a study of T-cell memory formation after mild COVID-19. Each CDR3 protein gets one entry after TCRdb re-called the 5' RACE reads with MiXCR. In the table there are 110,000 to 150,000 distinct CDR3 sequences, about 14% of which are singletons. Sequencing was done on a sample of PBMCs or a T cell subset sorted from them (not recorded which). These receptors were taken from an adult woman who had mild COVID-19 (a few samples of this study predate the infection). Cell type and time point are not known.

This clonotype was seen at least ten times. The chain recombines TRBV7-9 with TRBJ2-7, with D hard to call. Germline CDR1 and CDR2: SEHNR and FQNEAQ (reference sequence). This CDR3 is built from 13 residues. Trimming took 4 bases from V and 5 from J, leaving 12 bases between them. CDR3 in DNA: TGTGCCAGCAGCTCAGTCAACGACAACGAGCAGTACTTC. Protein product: CASSSVNDNEQYF.

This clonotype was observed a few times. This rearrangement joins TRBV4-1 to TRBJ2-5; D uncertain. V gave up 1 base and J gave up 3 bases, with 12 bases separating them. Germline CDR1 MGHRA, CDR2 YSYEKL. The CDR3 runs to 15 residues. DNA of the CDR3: TGCGCCAGCAGCCAAGTTACCGTGGCAGAAGAGACCCAGTACTTC. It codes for CASSQVTVAEETQYF.

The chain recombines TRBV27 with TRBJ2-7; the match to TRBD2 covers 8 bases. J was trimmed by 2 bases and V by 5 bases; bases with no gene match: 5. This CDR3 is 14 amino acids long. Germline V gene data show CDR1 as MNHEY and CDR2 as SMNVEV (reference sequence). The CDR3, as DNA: TGTGCCAGCAGTCCGGGGACTAGAGCCTACGAGCAGTACTTC. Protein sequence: CASSPGTRAYEQYF.

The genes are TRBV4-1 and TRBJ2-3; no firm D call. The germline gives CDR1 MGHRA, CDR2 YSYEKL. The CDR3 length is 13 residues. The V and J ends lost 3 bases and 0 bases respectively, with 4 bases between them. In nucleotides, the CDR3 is TGCGCCAGCAGCCAGGGGAGCACAGATACGCAGTATTTT. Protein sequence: CASSQGSTDTQYF.

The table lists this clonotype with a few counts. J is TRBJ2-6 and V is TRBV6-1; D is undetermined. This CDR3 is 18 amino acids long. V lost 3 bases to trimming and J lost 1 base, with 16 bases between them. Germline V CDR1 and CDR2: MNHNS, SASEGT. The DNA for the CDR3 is TGTGCCAGCAGTGATTCTAAGTTGGTGGGTTCTGGGGCCAACGTCCTGACTTTC. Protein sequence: CASSDSKLVGSGANVLTF.

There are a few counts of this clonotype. The CDR3 sequence: CASSLRDTRNTEAFF. The DNA for the CDR3 is TGCGCCAGCAGCCTCCGGGACACTAGAAACACTGAAGCTTTCTTT. The chain carries TRBV4-1 and TRBJ1-1; tentatively, D is TRBD1 (6 bases). This CDR3 contains 15 residues. The germline V and J ends were trimmed by 4 bases and 2 bases, with 14 bases remaining between them. Germline assignment: CDR1 MGHRA and CDR2 YSYEKL.

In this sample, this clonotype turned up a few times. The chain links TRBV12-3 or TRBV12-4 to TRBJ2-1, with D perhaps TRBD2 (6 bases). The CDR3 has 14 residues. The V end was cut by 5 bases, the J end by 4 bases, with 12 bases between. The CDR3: CASSLSDYYNEQFF. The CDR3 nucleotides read TGTGCCAGCAGTCTCTCGGACTATTACAATGAGCAGTTCTTC.

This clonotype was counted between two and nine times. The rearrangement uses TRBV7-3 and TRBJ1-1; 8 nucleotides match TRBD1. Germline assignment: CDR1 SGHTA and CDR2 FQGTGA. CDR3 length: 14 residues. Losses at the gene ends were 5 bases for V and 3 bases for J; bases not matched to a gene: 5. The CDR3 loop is CASSMTGEDTEAFF. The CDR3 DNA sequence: TGTGCCAGCAGCATGACAGGGGAGGACACTGAAGCTTTCTTT. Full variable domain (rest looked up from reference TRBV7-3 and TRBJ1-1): GAGVSQTPSNKVTEKGKYVELRCDPISGHTALYWYRQSLGQGPEFLIYFQGTGAADDSGLPNDRFFAVRPEGSVSTLKIQRTERGDSAVYLCASSMTGEDTEAFFGQGTRLTVV.

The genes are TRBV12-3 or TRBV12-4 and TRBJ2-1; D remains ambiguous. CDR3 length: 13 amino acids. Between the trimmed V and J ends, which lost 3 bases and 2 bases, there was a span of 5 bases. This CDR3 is CASSLKTYNEQFF. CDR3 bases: TGTGCCAGCAGTTTGAAGACCTACAATGAGCAGTTCTTC.

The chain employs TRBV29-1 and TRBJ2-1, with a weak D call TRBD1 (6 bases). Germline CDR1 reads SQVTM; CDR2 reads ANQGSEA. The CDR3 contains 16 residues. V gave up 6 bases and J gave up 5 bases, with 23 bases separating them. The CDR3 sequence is CSVQGGLAVFHNEQFF. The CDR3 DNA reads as TGCAGCGTCCAAGGGGGTCTAGCCGTTTTCCACAATGAGCAGTTCTTC.

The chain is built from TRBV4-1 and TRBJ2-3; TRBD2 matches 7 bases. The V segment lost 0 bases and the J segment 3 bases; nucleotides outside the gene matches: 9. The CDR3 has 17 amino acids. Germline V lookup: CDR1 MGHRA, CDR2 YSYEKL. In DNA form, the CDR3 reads TGCGCCAGCAGCCAAGATCTTGTCGGGGGGATAACAGATACGCAGTATTTT. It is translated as CASSQDLVGGITDTQYF.

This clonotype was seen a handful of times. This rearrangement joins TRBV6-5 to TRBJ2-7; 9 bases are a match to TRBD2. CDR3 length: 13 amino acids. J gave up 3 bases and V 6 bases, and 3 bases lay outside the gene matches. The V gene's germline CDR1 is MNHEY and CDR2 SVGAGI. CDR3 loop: CASRLAGFYEQYF. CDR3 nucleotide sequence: TGTGCCAGCAGACTAGCGGGCTTCTACGAGCAGTACTTC.

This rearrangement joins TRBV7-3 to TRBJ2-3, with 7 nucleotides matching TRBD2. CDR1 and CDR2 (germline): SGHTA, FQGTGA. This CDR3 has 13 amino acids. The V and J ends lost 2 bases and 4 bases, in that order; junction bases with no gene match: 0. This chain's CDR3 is CASSLGLADTQYF. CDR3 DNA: TGTGCCAGCAGCTTAGGACTAGCAGATACGCAGTATTTT.

The CDR3 is CASSPPSQGERRGDYNEQFF. The CDR3 nucleotides read TGCGCCAGCAGTCCTCCGAGCCAGGGAGAGCGGCGAGGCGACTACAATGAGCAGTTCTTC. The V gene is TRBV23-1, the J gene TRBJ2-1; D may be TRBD1 or TRBD2 (5 bases each). TRBV23-1 is marked as an open reading frame, function uncertain. V lost 4 bases and J 3 bases, leaving 28 bases between the germline ends. The CDR3 contains 20 residues.

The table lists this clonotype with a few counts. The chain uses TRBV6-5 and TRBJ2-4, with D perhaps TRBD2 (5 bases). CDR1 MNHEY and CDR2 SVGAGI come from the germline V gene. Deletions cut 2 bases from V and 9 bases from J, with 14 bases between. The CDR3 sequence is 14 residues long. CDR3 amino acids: CASSYGPGSVIQYF. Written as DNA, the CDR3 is TGTGCCAGCAGTTACGGTCCGGGAAGTGTCATTCAGTACTTC.

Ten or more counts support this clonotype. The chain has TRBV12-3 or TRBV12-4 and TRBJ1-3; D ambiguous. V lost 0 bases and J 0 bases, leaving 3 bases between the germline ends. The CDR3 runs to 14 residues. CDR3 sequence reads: CASSLAASGNTIYF. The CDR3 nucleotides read TGTGCCAGCAGTTTAGCAGCCTCTGGAAACACCATATATTTT.

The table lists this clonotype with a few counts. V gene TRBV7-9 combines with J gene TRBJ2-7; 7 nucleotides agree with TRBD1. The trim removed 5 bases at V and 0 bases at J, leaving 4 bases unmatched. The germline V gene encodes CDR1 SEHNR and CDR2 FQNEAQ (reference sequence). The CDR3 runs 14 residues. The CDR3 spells CASSAGDSSYEQYF. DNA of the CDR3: TGTGCCAGCAGCGCCGGGGACAGCTCCTACGAGCAGTACTTC.

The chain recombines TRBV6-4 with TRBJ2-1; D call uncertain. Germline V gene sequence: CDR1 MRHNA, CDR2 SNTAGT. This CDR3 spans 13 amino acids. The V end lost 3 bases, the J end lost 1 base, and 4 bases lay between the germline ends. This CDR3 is CASSERSYNEQFF. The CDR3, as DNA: TGTGCCAGCAGTGAACGGTCCTACAATGAGCAGTTCTTC.

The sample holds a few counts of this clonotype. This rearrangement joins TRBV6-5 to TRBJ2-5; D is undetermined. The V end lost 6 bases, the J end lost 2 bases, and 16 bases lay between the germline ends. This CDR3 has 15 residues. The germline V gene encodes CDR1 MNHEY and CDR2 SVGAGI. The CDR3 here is CASRVKSEPQETQYF. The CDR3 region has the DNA TGTGCCAGCAGGGTAAAGTCAGAGCCACAAGAGACCCAGTACTTC.

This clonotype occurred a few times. This chain's CDR3 is CASSLIPDRVTYGYTF. CDR3 coding DNA: TGTGCCAGCAGCTTGATCCCCGACAGGGTTACCTATGGCTACACCTTC. This chain links TRBV5-6 with TRBJ1-2; 7 bases map to TRBD1. The germline CDR1 and CDR2 sequences are SGHDT and YYEEEE. Trimming took 1 base from V and 4 from J; bases not matched to a gene: 10. The CDR3 length is 16 residues.

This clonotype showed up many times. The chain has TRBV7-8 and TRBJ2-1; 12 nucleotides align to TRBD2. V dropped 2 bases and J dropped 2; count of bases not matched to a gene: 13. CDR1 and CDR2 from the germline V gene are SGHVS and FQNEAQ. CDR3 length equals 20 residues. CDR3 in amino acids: CASSLYVGLAGTGTYNEQFF. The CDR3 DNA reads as TGTGCCAGCAGCTTATACGTCGGACTAGCGGGAACCGGGACCTACAATGAGCAGTTCTTC.

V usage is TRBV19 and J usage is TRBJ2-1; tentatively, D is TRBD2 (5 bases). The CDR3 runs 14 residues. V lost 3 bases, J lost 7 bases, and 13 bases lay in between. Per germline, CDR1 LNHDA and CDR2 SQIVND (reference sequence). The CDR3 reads CASSMGGGGNEQFF. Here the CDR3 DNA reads TGTGCCAGTAGTATGGGCGGAGGTGGGAATGAGCAGTTCTTC.

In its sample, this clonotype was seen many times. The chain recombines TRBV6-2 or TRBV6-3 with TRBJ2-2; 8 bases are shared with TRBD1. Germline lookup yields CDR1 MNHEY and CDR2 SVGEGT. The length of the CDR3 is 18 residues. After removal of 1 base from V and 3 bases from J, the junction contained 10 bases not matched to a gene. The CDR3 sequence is CASSYLDSGTGDTGELFF. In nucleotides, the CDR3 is TGTGCCAGCAGTTACTTAGACTCCGGGACAGGAGACACCGGGGAGCTGTTTTTT.

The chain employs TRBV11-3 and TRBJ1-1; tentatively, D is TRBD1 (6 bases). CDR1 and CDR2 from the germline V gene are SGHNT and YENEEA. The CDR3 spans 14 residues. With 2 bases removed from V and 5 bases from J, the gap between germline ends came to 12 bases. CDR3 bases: TGTGCCAGCAGCTTACTCCGGGACAAGACTGAAGCTTTCTTT. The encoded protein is CASSLLRDKTEAFF.

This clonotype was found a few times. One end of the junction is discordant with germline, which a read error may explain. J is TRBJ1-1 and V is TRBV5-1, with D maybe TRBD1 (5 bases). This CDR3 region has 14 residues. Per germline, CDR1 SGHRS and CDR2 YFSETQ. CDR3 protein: CASSLGQGNTEVFF. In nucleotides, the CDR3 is TGCGCCAGCAGCTTGGGGCAGGGCAACACTGAAGTTTTCTTT.

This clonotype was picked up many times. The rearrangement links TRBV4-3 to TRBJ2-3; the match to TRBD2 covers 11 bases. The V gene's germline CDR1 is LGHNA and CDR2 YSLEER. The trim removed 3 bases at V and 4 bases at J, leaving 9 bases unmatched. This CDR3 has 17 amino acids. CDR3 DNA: TGCGCCAGCAGCCATGTACGGTCACTAGCGGGAGCAGATACGCAGTATTTT. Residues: CASSHVRSLAGADTQYF.

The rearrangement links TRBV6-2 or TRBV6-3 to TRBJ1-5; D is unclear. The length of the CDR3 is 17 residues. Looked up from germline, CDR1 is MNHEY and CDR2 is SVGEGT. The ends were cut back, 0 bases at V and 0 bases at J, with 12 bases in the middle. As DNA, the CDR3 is TGTGCCAGCAGTTACTCGACAAGGGATTATAGCAATCAGCCCCAGCATTTT. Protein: CASSYSTRDYSNQPQHF.

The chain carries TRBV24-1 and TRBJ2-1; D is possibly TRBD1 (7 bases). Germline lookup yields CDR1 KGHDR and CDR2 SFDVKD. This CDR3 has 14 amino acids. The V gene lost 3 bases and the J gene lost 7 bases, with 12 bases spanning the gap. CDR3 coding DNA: TGTGCCACCAGTGATGCAGGGGGGAAGAATGAGCAGTTCTTC. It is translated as CATSDAGGKNEQFF.

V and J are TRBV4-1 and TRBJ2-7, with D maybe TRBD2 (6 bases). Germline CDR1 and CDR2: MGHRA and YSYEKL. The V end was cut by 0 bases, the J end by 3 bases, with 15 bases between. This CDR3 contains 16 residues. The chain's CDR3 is CASSQDSQGGIYEQYF. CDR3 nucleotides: TGCGCCAGCAGCCAAGATAGCCAGGGAGGCATCTACGAGCAGTACTTC.

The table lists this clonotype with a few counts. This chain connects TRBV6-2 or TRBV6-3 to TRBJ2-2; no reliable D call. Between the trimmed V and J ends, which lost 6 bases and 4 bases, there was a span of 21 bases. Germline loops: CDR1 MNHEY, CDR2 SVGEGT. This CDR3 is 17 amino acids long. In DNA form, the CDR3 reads TGTGCCAGCAGCCTCTTCACCGCGCAGGTTCGCACCGGGGAGCTGTTTTTT. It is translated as CASSLFTAQVRTGELFF.

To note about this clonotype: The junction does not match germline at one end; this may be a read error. The CDR3 spells CSARTGILNTEAFF. The DNA of the CDR3 is TGCAGCGCTAGAACCGGGATTTTGAACACTGAAGCTTTCTTT. The chain recombines TRBV20-1 with TRBJ1-1; no reliable D call. The V gene's germline CDR1 is DFQATT and CDR2 SNEGSKA (reference sequence). The CDR3 runs 14 residues.